Reported below is one T cell receptor (beta chain). The data belong to a study of Ad26.COV2.S vaccination and SARS-CoV-2 variants. Across the study: Dosing was one shot or two shots 56 days apart.

Method: immunoSEQ multiplex PCR; TCRdb's copy keeps in-frame clones and lacks some. The profile covers some 520,000 clones, with around nine tenths appearing a single time and about 13% taken by the ten largest. Specified treatment: about 20 received Ad26.COV2.S at low or high dose, single or two shots; roughly five received placebo; per-sample allocation not given. Day 63 following the first vaccine or placebo injection was when the samples were taken. Germline CDR1 and CDR2: SQVTM and ANQGSEA. The V end was cut by 6 bases, the J end by 3 bases, with 8 bases between. The CDR3 consists of 11 residues.

Sequences were derived from peripheral blood, sampled in a trial of Ad26.COV2.S vaccine versus placebo. The TCR originated in a person between 18 and 65 years old who received the Ad26.COV2.S COVID-19 vaccine or a placebo. V and J are TRBV29-1 and TRBJ1-1, with D unresolved. CDR3 protein: CSVYVDTEAFF. The DNA of the CDR3 is TGCAGCGTGTATGTGGACACTGAAGCTTTCTTT. The full variable domain, in which reference TRBV29-1 and TRBJ1-1 provide the parts outside the CDR3, is SAVISQKPSRDICQRGTSLTIQCQVDSQVTMMFWYRQQPGQSLTLIATANQGSEATYESGFVIDKFPISRPNLTFSTLTVSNMSPEDSSIYLCSVYVDTEAFFGQGTRLTVV.